What follows is one T cell receptor (beta chain) and its context. This clone was recorded a few times. Its target antigen remains unknown. There are no base qualities to consult, and no much larger clone falls within one base. Library preparation was by the immunoSEQ multiplex PCR assay. For the multiplex PCR, a mixture combining 60 forward primers for TCR Vbeta segments and 13 reverse primers for TCR Jbeta segments was used. A multiplex PCR assay on genomic DNA amplified the CDR3 region of rearranged TCR beta genes. The Illumina HiSeq System was used to sequence the amplified TCR beta libraries as 87-base-pair reads. The study's processing was this. Across the 670 or so repertoires, a later analysis counted 80 million or so unique TCR beta chains, approximately 10 million of which were shared by at least two donors. To remove PCR and sequencing errors, raw reads were error-corrected and collapsed into unique sequences using a nearest-neighbor algorithm that merged closely related sequences. Alignment of CDR3 sequences to IMGT reference sequences was used to assign V, D and J gene segments. Each retained sequence needed at least a six-nucleotide match to both a V gene segment and a J gene segment. Rearrangements were called productive when the CDR3 lacked stop codons and stayed in frame with V and J; all others were non-productive. Following IMGT convention, CDR3 was defined as the stretch from the second conserved V-encoded cysteine to the conserved J-encoded phenylalanine. The earlier analysis of 587 of the donors excluded any sequence lacking an unambiguous match to a single V gene segment. An earlier analysis of over 450 of the donors classified V segments as functional when productive rearrangements were above 56.7% and as segregating when the standard deviation between donors was above 5%. To diagnose cytomegalovirus status from the catalog of TCR beta chain sequences, a statistical classification framework was built. In a later analysis, V and J genes were assigned by comparing TCR nucleotide sequences against IMGT/GENE-DB human TR gene sequences. A later analysis assigned CDR3 sequences and most-parsimonious VDJ recombination scenarios with the TCRdist pipeline. In a later analysis, each TCR beta chain was defined by its CDR3 amino acid sequence together with its V-gene family, and reads without a unique V-gene family were excluded. To address suspected cross-contamination and a sequencing artifact, a later analysis removed 592 highly shared, low-generation-probability nucleotide sequences. A later analysis calculated a clonal expansion index for each public chain from normalized within-repertoire ranks of inferred template counts. In a later analysis, generation probabilities were computed with a VDJ recombination model fitted to out-of-frame rearrangements, and the resulting probabilities were checked against IGoR. Hypergeometric tests were used in a later analysis to score TCR-TCR, TCR-HLA and TCR-CMV co-occurrence, with a repertoire-size bias correction applied to the TCR pairs. In a later analysis, false discovery rates were estimated by permuting HLA or CMV assignments 20 times. In a later analysis, co-occurring TCRs were grouped with DBSCAN, and TCRdist sequence similarity was added when clustering was performed within HLA-allele-positive subsets. For co-occurrence clustering, repertoires with fewer than 30,000 or more than 120,000 public chains were excluded, along with five repertoires with anomalous nucleotide sharing. TCRdb limited this immuneACCESS table to in-frame rearrangements with V and J called. A share of clones is missing; checked studies link under half to unresolved V genes, and the rest is unexplained. That table supplies the V and J calls and clone size; D and trimming were determined from the DNA. This sample is represented by some 120,000 clones; over 8% of them were singletons. The ten largest clones add up to under 7% of the sample.

The cohort was made up of around 720 healthy bone marrow donors. Cohort members were all nominally healthy when sampled, although unrecorded immune exposures were likely present. The donor tested CMV seronegative, placing the donor among the 350 or so seronegative members of the cohort. A peripheral blood sample was provided by each donor, and peripheral blood mononuclear cells were used for TCR beta sequencing. Genomic DNA extraction from the blood cell samples was performed with the Qiagen DNeasy Blood Extraction Kit. The data derive from a study of cytomegalovirus exposure and HLA in healthy donors (dated by TCRdb to between 2016 and 2019). Regarding the research as a whole: An earlier analysis of approximately 640 of the donors reported 250 to 350 Gb of sequence data and 120 million or so unique TCR beta sequences from about 180 million T cells. Of the roughly 400 genotyped donors, 81% were placed in the genetic ancestry cluster associated with self-reported Caucasian donors. Donor age, sex, ethnicity and CMV serostatus were collected together with the repertoire data. Among almost 400 genotyped donors of the cohort, an average of approximately 240,000 unique TCR beta nucleotide sequences were sequenced per donor, roughly 18% of them non-productive. The aim of the study was to test whether cataloging public T cell receptors could identify signatures of past pathogen exposure. To predict cytomegalovirus infection status, the study brought together high-throughput TCR immunosequencing, statistical association of individual TCRs with disease status, and machine learning. The later analysis used no new phenotypic data to find candidate immune exposures, relying instead on TCR beta sequences and their occurrence across donors. About five DR-DQ haplotypes were treated as single units for association and clustering because of strong linkage in the cohort. Every discovery cohort repertoire had been produced on one sequencing platform. A later genetic analysis took genome-wide SNP genotypes for about three fifths of the roughly 700 donors and used that subset as a discovery cohort. The T cell repertoires of 666 subjects were profiled by immunosequencing and related to cytomegalovirus serostatus. Approximately 300 gigabases of sequencing data and approximately 84 million unique TCR sequences were included in an early release covering several hundred HLA-typed donors. A later analysis re-examined previously published TCR beta repertoires from just over 650 donors and added high-resolution HLA genotyping to investigate patterns of TCR occurrence. A separate validation cohort of 90 to 150 different subjects was used in addition to the roughly 670-subject first cohort. An earlier analysis of 587 of the donors applied high-throughput TCR beta sequencing to assess whether each TCR beta V gene segment acted as functional or pseudogenic. Class I and class II HLA loci were covered by the typing at four-digit resolution. Typing coverage varied by locus: roughly 620-640 donors for A, B, C, DRB1 and DQB1; around 560 for DQA1; around 570 for DPA1; roughly 450 for DPB1.

Reading from cysteine to phenylalanine, the CDR3 counts 16 amino acids. The only DNA kept is the CDR3, 48 bases in frame from the first base. Germline trimming amounts to 3 bases on V and 3 bases on J, with 7 as the count of junction bases outside the gene matches. CDR1 SGHTA and CDR2 FQGNSA were looked up in the germline V gene. Study-level results and caveats: Correlated functional status among segregating V segments might be attributable to linkage disequilibrium, but an unknown experimental factor could not be ruled out. Immune exposure information for the cohort was limited to CMV serostatus. Most TCR sequences were observed very rarely across donors, whereas some public TCRs were present in many individuals. Some IMGT-functional V segments, including TRBV6-2 and TRBV6-3, could not be distinguished by the 87-base-pair reads and were therefore excluded. A group of highly shared sequence variants was considered likely to be a technical artifact of the sequencing pipeline. Presence/absence analyses assumed roughly uniform sequencing depth across donors, an assumption that may not hold. Cytomegalovirus status was reported to be diagnosed by the classifier with high specificity and sensitivity in both the original and validation cohorts. Because counts were too low, 15 to 20 rarely observed V segments, including chromosome 9 orphons, were excluded from the earlier analysis of 587 of the donors. A later analysis found that most CMV-associated TCR beta chains appeared HLA-restricted, with HLA associations seemingly driven largely by CMV exposure. In a later genetic analysis, fewer N-insertions in productive TCRs were reported among donors in an Asian-associated ancestry cluster than the 666-donor mean. Because HLA typing was missing for some donors at each locus, association tests included only the typed subset. A later analysis found that TCR association rates varied across HLA loci, with DRB1 alleles showing the most associated TCRs and HLA-C alleles the fewest. When HLA alleles, especially DR and DQ, strongly co-occurred, TCR associations were difficult to assign to individual alleles. A total of 164 TCR beta chains were listed by the study as associated with cytomegalovirus. In a later analysis, HLA-associated TCR beta chains showed more clonal expansion and lower generation probabilities than non-associated chains that were equally common. A further reported finding was that TCR beta sequences accurately predicted the HLA-A and HLA-B alleles for most subjects in the first cohort. In a later analysis, about 16,000 TCR beta sequences were associated with specific HLA alleles at a false discovery rate of 0.05. In vitro tests confirmed that three of the cytomegalovirus-associated TCR beta chains recognize cytomegalovirus antigens. An association between a missense DCLRE1C variant and V-gene and J-gene trimming of TCR beta chains was found in a later genetic analysis and replicated in an independent cohort. In an earlier analysis of roughly 560 of the donors, most TCR beta V segments were observed in productive rearrangements about 90% or about 30% of the time, broadly matching IMGT annotations. According to a later analysis, parvovirus B19, influenza, CMV and Epstein-Barr virus appeared linked to several top co-occurrence clusters. The authors suggested that the approach could potentially be generalized to other disease states and immunological phenotypes. The cohort was sequenced for TCR beta chains only, and without alpha or paired-chain data the features that could be detected were limited.

The sequenced sample consisted of PBMCs. The receptor's source is a man aged 35 to 55 in good health and CMV-seronegative. The sequence is built from TRBV7-2 and TRBJ2-2, with 7 bases aligning to TRBD1. The nucleotides read TGTGCCAGCAGCTTGAGGGGGCGGCCCTACACCGGGGAGCTGTTTTTT. This yields the protein CASSLRGRPYTGELFF.